These 5 T cell receptor beta chains share one sample of origin, sequenced in a study of T cells in Graves' hyperthyroidism and ophthalmopathy. The TCR beta CDR3 regions underwent amplification using RNA transcripts as the source. A set of HTBI primers served as the primers for a first-round RT-PCR of the TCR CDR3. TCRdb analysed the multiplex PCR reads with MiXCR anew, one entry per CDR3 protein. The sample has 490,000 or so distinct CDR3 sequences; 15% to 20% are singletons. Material: blood. These receptors were taken from a woman aged 25-40 years with Graves' ophthalmopathy.

This clonotype was picked up many times. The junction departs from the called germline gene at one end, perhaps through a read error. This chain uses TRBV28 with TRBJ1-1; a possible D gene is TRBD1 (6 bases). The germline V gene encodes CDR1 MDHEN and CDR2 SYDVKM. The CDR3 runs 13 residues. CDR3 DNA sequence: TGTGCCAGCAGGGACAGTCCGAACTCTGAAGCTTTCTTT. The encoded protein is CASRDSPNSEAFF.

The chain carries TRBV13 and TRBJ2-2; perhaps TRBD1 as D (6 bases). The CDR3 is 16 residues long. Germline loops: CDR1 PRHDT, CDR2 FYEKMQ (reference sequence). Trimming shortened V by 3 bases and J by 1 base, and 12 bases separated the two germline ends. CDR3 coding DNA: TGTGCCAGCAGCTTCCAGGGGAGTTTGAACACCGGGGAGCTGTTTTTT. Its translation: CASSFQGSLNTGELFF. The entire variable domain, with the rest obtained from reference TRBV13 and TRBJ2-2, is as follows: AAGVIQSPRHLIKEKRETATLKCYPIPRHDTVYWYQQGPGQDPQFLISFYEKMQSDKGSIPDRFSAQQFSDYHSELNMSSLELGDSALYFCASSFQGSLNTGELFFGEGSRLTVL.

This clonotype has ten or more counts. The chain has TRBV20-1 and TRBJ2-5; either TRBD1 or TRBD2 may fit D (5 bases each). Germline V gene data show CDR1 as DFQATT and CDR2 as SNEGSKA (reference sequence). The CDR3 loop spans 14 amino acids. V was shortened by 0 bases and J by 3 bases, with 11 bases between the two germline ends. DNA for the CDR3: TGCAGTGCTAGAGAACCGGGACCAAAAGAGACCCAGTACTTC. The encoded protein is CSAREPGPKETQYF.

In this sample, this clonotype turned up a few times. The CDR3 bases are TGTGCCAGCTCACCTAATCGAGGGCAGGGGGTAAGCGAGCAGTACTTC. Translation: CASSPNRGQGVSEQYF. J is TRBJ2-7 and V is TRBV18, with TRBD1 matching over 7 bases. Germline V gene sequence: CDR1 KGHSH, CDR2 LQKENI. V lost 3 bases and J lost 6; bases outside the gene matches: 14. There are 16 residues in the CDR3.

Ten or more counts support this clonotype. The J gene is TRBJ2-1, the V gene TRBV30; D is uncertain. CDR1 and CDR2 from the germline V gene are GTSNPN and SVGIG (reference sequence). V lost 2 bases and J 5 bases, leaving 10 bases between the germline ends. This CDR3 region has 13 residues. The CDR3 sequence: CAWSWGTDNEQFF. The DNA for the CDR3 is TGTGCCTGGAGTTGGGGTACCGACAATGAGCAGTTCTTC.